The entry below gives a single T cell receptor (beta chain) sequence along with its context. Antigen unknown. Other DNA sequences in the sample encode the same CDR3. Germline-derived CDR1 and CDR2 are SGHRS and YFSETQ. J gave up 2 bases and V 0 bases, and 3 bases lay outside the gene matches. There are 15 residues in the CDR3. This record belongs to a study of shared clonotypes between healthy human individuals. General observations from the study: The sharing of 4% to 5.5% of naive CD4 clonotypes was seen across a handful of donors. Rarefaction gave evidence that sorted-subset sequencing remained incomplete despite large depth. In general, naive subsets displayed greater estimated richness than memory subsets did.

Data came from immunoSEQ multiplex PCR; TCRdb stores just in-frame clones and leaves some out. The sample has approximately 740,000 clones, 80% to 95% seen once; the top ten hold less than 25%. Naive-designated CD8 cells lacked CD45RO, were positively enriched for CCR7, and omitted terminally differentiated effector memory CD45RA+ cells. The TCR comes from a man aged 25-45 years in good health. The specimen sequenced was naive CD8+ T cells sorted from blood. This chain uses TRBV5-1 with TRBJ2-7; 9 nucleotides agree with TRBD1. The DNA of the CDR3 is TGCGCCAGCAGCTTGGGACAGGGGGGCGCCTACGAGCAGTACTTC. Its protein product is CASSLGQGGAYEQYF.